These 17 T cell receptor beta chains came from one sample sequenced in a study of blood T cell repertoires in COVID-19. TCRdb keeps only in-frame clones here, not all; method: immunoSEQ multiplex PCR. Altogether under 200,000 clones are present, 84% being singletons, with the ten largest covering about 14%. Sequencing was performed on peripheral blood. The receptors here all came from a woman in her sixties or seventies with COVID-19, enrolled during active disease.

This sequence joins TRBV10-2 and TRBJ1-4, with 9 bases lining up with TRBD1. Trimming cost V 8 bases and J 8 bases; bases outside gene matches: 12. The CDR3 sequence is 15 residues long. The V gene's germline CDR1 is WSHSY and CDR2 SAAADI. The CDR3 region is CASGIPGQGKEKLFF. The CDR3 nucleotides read TGCGCCAGCGGAATACCGGGACAGGGTAAAGAAAAACTGTTTTTT.

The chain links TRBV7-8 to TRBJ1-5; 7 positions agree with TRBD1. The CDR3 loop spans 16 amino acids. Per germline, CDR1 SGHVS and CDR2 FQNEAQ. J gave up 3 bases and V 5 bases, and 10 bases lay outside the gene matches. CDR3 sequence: CASSLWVGQLNQPQHF. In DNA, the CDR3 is TGTGCCAGCAGCCTATGGGTGGGACAGCTCAATCAGCCCCAGCATTTT.

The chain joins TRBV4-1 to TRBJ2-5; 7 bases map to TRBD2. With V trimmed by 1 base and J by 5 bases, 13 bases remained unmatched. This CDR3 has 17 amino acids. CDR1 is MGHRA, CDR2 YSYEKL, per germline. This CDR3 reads CASSQVGAGEPRETQYF. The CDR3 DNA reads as TGCGCCAGCAGCCAAGTAGGGGCGGGAGAACCCCGGGAGACCCAGTACTTC.

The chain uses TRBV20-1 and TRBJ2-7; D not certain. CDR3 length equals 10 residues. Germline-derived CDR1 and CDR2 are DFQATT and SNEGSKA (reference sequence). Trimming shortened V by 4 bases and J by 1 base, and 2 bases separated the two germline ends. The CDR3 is CSATSYEQYF. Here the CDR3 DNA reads TGCAGTGCTACGTCCTACGAGCAGTACTTC.

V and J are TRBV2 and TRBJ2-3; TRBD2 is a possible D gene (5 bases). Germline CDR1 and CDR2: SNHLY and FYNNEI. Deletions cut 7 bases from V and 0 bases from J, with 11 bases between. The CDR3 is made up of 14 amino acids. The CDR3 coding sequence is TGTGCCAGCACCCCCCGGACTAGCACAGATACGCAGTATTTT. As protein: CASTPRTSTDTQYF.

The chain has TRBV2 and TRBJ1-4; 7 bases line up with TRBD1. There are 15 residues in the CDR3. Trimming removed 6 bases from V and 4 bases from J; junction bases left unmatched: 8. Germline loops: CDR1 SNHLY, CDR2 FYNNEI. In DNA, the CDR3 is TGTGCCAGCAGGACCCCGGGACAGAATAATGAAAAACTGTTTTTT. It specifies CASRTPGQNNEKLFF. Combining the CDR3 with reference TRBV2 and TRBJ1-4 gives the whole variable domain EPEVTQTPSHQVTQMGQEVILRCVPISNHLYFYWYRQILGQKVEFLVSFYNNEISEKSEIFDDQFSVERPDGSNFTLKIRSTKLEDSAMYFCASRTPGQNNEKLFFGSGTQLSVL.

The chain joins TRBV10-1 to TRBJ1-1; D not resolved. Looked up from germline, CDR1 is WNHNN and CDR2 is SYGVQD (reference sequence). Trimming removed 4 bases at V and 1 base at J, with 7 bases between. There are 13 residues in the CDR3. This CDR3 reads CASSVWRNTEAFF. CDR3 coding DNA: TGCGCCAGCAGTGTATGGAGGAACACTGAAGCTTTCTTT.

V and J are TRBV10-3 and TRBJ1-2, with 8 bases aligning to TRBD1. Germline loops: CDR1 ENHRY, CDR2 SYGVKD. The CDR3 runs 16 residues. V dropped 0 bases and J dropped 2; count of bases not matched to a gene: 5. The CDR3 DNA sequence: TGTGCCATCAGTGAGTCCAGACAGGGGATAAACTATGGCTACACCTTC. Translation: CAISESRQGINYGYTF.

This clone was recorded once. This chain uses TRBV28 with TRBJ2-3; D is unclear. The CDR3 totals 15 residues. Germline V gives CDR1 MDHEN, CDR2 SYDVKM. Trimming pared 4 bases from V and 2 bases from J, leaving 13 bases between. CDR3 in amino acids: CASSSTEILTDTQYF. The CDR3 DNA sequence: TGTGCCAGCAGTTCTACAGAGATCCTCACAGATACGCAGTATTTT.

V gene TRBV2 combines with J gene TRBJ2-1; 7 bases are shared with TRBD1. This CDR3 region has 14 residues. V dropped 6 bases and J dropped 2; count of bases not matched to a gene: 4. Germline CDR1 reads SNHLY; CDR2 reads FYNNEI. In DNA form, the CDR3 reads TGTGCCAGCAGAGTAGGGACAGCCTACAATGAGCAGTTCTTC. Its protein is CASRVGTAYNEQFF.

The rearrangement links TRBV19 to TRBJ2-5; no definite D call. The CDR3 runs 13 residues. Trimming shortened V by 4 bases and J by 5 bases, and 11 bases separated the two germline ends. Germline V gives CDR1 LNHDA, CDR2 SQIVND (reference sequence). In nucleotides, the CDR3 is TGTGCCAGTAGTAGTTTGTCCGGGGAGACCCAGTACTTC. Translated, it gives CASSSLSGETQYF.

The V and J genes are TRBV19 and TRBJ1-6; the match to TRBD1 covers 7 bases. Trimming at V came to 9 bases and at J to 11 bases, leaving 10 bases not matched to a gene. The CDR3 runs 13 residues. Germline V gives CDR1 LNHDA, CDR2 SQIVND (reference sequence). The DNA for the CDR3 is TGTGCCAGCGAACAGGGGACCGGAACACCCCTCCACTTT. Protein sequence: CASEQGTGTPLHF. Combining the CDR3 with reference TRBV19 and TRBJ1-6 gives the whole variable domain DGGITQSPKYLFRKEGQNVTLSCEQNLNHDAMYWYRQDPGQGLRLIYYSQIVNDFQKGDIAEGYSVSREKKESFPLTVTSAQKNPTAFYLCASEQGTGTPLHFGNGTRLTVT.

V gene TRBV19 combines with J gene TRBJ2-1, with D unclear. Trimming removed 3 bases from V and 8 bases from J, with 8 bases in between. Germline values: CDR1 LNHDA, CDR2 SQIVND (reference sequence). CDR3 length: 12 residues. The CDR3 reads CASSIPGDEQFF. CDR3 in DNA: TGTGCCAGTAGTATTCCAGGTGATGAGCAGTTCTTC.

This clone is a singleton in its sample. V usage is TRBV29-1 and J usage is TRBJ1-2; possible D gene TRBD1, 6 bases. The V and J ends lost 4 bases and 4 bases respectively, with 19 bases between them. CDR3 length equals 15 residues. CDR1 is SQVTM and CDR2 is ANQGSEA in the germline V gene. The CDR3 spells CSVGDRGGAVYGYTF. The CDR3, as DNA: TGCAGCGTTGGGGACCGGGGGGGCGCGGTCTATGGCTACACCTTC.

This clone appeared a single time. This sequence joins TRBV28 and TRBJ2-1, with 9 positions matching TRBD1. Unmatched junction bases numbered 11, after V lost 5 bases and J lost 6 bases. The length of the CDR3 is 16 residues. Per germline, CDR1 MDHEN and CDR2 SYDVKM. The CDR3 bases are TGTGCCAGCAGTAGTGATTTGGGACAGGGTATCAATGAGCAGTTCTTC. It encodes CASSSDLGQGINEQFF.

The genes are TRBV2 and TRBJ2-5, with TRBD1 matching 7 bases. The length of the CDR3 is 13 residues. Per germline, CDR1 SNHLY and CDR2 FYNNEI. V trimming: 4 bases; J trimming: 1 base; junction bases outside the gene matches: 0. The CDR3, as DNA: TGTGCCAGCAGTGGGGACAGCCAAGAGACCCAGTACTTC. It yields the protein CASSGDSQETQYF.

CDR3 residues: CASSPFPLGGTF. In DNA form, the CDR3 reads TGTGCCAGCTCACCCTTCCCCTTGGGGGGCACCTTC. The chain uses TRBV18 and TRBJ1-2, with TRBD1 as a possible D gene (5 bases). CDR1 and CDR2 from the germline V gene are KGHSH and LQKENI. V gave up 3 bases and J gave up 13 bases, with 15 bases separating them. The CDR3 loop spans 12 amino acids.